This TCR beta chain was sequenced in a study of metastatic and nonmetastatic thyroid tumors. Study information: Both malignant and benign thyroid patients supplied peripheral blood and tumor or nodule tissue samples, across which the repertoires of these patients were then compared.

Broader study findings: Significantly greater TCR beta diversity was reportedly found in malignant thyroid tumors than in benign nodules (in blood and tumor).

Each patient went into thyroid surgery without having received any treatment. In the original workflow: A classifier of distant metastasis in papillary thyroid cancer was built from CDR3 differences (across clinicopathological groups). TCRdb re-analyzed the PCR reads using MiXCR. TCRdb, not the authors, supplied the V and J calls. The data show 30,000 or so clones, 25% to 35% seen once. This clone was seen ten or more times. Its antigen remains unidentified. The sample comprised blood. The source of this sequence is a female donor with papillary thyroid cancer or a benign thyroid nodule (not recorded which). Some clones in this sample may be carry-over from other donors' samples.

This chain's CDR3 is CASSRGATDTQYF. The CDR3, as DNA: TGTGCCAGCAGTAGGGGTGCGACAGATACGCAGTATTTT. The chain joins TRBV6-1 to TRBJ2-3, with D possibly matching TRBD1 (5 bases). Germline assignment: CDR1 MNHNS and CDR2 SASEGT. V lost 5 bases and J lost 3, with 9 bases in between. The CDR3 has 13 residues.